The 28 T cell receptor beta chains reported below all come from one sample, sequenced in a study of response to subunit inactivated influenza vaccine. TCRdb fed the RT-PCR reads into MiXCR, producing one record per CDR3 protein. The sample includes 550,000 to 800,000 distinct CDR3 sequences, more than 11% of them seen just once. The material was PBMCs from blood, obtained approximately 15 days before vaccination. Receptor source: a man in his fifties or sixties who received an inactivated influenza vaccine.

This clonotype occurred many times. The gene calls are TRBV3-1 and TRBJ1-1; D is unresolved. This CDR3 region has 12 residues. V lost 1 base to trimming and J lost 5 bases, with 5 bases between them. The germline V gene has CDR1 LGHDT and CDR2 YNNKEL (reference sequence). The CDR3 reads CASSQGLTEAFF. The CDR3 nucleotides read TGTGCCAGCAGCCAAGGGCTGACTGAAGCTTTCTTT.

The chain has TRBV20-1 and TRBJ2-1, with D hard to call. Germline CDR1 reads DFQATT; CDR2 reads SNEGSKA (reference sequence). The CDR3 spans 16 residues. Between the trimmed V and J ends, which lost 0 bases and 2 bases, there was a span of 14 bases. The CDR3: CSARDGKGIAYNEQFF. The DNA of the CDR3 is TGCAGTGCTAGAGATGGGAAGGGAATTGCCTACAATGAGCAGTTCTTC.

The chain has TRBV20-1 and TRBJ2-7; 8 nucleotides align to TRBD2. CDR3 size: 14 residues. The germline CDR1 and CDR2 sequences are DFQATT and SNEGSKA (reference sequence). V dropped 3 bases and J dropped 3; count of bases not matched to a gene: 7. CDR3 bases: TGCAGTGCTAGGCGGGGGGATACATTCTACGAGCAGTACTTC. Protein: CSARRGDTFYEQYF.

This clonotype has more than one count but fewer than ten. The CDR3 coding sequence is TGTGCCAGCAGTTTGGCTAGCGGAGCTAGCACAGATACGCAGTATTTT. It translates to CASSLASGASTDTQYF. The rearrangement joins TRBV28 to TRBJ2-3; 7 nucleotides agree with TRBD2. Per the germline V gene, CDR1 is MDHEN and CDR2 is SYDVKM. CDR3 length: 16 residues. The junction had 6 bases not matched to a gene; V was cut back by 3 bases and J by 0 bases.

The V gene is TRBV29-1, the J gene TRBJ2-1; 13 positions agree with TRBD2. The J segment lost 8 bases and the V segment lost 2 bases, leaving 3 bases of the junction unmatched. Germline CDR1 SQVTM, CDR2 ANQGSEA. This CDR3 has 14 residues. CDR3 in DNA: TGCAGCGTTGAAAGGACTAGCGGGAGAGATGAGCAGTTCTTC. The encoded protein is CSVERTSGRDEQFF.

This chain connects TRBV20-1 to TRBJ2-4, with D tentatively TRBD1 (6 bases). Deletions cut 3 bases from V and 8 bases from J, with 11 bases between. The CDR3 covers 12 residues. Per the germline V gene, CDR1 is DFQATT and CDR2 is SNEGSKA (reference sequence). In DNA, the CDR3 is TGCAGTGCTAGGTCAGGGGCGGACATTCAGTACTTC. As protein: CSARSGADIQYF.

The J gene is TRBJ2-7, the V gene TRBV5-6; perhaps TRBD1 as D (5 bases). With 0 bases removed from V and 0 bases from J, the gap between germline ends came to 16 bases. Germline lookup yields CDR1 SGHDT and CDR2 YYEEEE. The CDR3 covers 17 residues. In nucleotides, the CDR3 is TGTGCCAGCAGCTTGGTCGGATCAGGGCCTTCCTCCTACGAGCAGTACTTC. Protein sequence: CASSLVGSGPSSYEQYF.

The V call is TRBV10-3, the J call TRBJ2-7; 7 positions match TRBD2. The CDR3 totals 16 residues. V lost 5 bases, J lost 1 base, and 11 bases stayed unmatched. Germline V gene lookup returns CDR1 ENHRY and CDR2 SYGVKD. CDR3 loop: CAISLYGQAGSYEQYF. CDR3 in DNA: TGTGCCATCAGTCTGTACGGCCAAGCGGGGTCCTACGAGCAGTACTTC.

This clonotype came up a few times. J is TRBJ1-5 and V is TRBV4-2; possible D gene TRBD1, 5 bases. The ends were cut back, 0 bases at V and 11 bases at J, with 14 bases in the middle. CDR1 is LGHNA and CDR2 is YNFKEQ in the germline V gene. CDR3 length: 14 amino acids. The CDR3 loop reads CASSQEAGPWAQHF. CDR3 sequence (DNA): TGTGCCAGCAGCCAAGAGGCGGGGCCATGGGCCCAGCATTTT.

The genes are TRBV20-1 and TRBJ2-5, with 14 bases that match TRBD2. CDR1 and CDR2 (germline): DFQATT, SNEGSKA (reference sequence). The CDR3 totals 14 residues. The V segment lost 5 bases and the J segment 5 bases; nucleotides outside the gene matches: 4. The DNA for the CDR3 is TGCAGTGCTTCCGGGACTAGCGGGAGTGAGACCCAGTACTTC. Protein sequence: CSASGTSGSETQYF.

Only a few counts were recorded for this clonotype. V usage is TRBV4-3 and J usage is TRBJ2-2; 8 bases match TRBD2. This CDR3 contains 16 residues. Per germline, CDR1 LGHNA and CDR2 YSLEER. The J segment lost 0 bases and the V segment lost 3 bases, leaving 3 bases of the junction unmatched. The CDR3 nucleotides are TGCGCCAGCAGCCAGGACGGGGGGGCGAACACCGGGGAGCTGTTTTTT. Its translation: CASSQDGGANTGELFF.

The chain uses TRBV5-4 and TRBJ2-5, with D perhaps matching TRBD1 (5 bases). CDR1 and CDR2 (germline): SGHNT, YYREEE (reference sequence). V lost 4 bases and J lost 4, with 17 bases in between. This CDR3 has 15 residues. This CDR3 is CASSGSAGQSETQYF. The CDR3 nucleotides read TGTGCCAGCAGCGGGTCGGCAGGGCAATCAGAGACCCAGTACTTC.

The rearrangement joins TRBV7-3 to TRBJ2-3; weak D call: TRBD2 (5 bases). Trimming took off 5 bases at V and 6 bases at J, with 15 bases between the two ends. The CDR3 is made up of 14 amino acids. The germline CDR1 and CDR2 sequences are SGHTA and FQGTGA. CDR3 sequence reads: CASSPSGPRDTQYF. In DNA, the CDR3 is TGTGCCAGCAGCCCAAGCGGCCCTAGGGATACGCAGTATTTT.

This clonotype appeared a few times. The CDR3 reads CAWSPGLVSEQFF. CDR3 bases: TGTGCCTGGAGTCCCGGACTAGTAAGTGAGCAGTTCTTC. This chain uses TRBV30 with TRBJ2-1, with 7 bases lining up with TRBD2. Germline V lookup: CDR1 GTSNPN, CDR2 SVGIG (reference sequence). The CDR3 is 13 amino acids. The trim removed 2 bases at V and 9 bases at J, leaving 7 bases unmatched. The variable domain in full, completed from reference TRBV30 and TRBJ2-1, reads SQTIHQWPATLVQPVGSPLSLECTVEGTSNPNLYWYRQAAGRGLQLLFYSVGIGQISSEVPQNLSASRPQDRQFILSSKKLLLSDSGFYLCAWSPGLVSEQFFGPGTRLTVL.

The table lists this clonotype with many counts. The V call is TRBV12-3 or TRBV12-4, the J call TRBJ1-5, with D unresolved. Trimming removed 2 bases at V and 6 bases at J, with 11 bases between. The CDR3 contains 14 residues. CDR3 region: CASSLYGESQPQHF. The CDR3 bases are TGTGCCAGCAGTTTATATGGTGAGAGTCAGCCCCAGCATTTT.

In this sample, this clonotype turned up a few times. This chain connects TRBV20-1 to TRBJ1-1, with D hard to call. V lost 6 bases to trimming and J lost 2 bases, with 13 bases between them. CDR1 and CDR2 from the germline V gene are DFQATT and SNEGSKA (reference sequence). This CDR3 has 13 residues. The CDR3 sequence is CSARWSLNTEAFF. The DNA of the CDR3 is TGCAGTGCCCGGTGGAGCCTCAACACTGAAGCTTTCTTT.

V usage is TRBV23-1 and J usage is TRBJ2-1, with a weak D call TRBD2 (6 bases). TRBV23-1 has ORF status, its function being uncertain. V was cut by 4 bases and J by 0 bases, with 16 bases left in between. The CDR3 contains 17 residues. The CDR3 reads CASSPRRAGSSYNEQFF. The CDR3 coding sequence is TGCGCCAGCAGTCCCCGGAGGGCGGGGAGCTCCTACAATGAGCAGTTCTTC.

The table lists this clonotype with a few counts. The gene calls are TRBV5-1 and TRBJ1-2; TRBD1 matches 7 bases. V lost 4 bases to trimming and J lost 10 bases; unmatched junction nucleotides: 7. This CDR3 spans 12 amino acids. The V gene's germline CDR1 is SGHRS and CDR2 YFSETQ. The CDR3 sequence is CASSQRTGLYTF. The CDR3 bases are TGCGCCAGCAGCCAACGGACAGGTCTCTACACCTTC. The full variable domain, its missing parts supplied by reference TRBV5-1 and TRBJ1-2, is KAGVTQTPRYLIKTRGQQVTLSCSPISGHRSVSWYQQTPGQGLQFLFEYFSETQRNKGNFPGRFSGRQFSNSRSEMNVSTLELGDSALYLCASSQRTGLYTFGSGTRLTVV.

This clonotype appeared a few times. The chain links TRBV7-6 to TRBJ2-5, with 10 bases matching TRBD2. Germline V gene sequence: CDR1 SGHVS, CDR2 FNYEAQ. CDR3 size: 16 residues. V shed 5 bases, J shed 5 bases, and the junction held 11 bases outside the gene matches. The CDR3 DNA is TGTGCCAGCAGCCCCATCCAGCGGGGGGGCGGGGAGACCCAGTACTTC. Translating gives CASSPIQRGGGETQYF.

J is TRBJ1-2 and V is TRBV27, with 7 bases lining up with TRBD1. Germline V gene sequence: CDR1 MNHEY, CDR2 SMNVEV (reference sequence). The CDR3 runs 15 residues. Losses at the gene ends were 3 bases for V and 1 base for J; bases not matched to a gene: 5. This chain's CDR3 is CASSLAPGGNYGYTF. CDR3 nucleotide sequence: TGTGCCAGCAGTTTGGCGCCAGGGGGTAACTATGGCTACACCTTC.

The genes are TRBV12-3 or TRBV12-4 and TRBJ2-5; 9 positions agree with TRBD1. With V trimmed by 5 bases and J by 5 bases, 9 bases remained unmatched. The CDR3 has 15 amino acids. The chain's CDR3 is CASSLPGQGWETQYF. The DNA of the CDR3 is TGTGCCAGCAGTCTTCCGGGACAGGGCTGGGAGACCCAGTACTTC.

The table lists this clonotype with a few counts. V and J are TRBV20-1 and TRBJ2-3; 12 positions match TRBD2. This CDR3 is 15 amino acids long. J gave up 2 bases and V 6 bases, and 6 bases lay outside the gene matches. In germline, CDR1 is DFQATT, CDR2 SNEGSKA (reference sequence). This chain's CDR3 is CSAQRLAGVTDTQYF. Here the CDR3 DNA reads TGCAGTGCCCAGAGACTAGCGGGGGTCACAGATACGCAGTATTTT.

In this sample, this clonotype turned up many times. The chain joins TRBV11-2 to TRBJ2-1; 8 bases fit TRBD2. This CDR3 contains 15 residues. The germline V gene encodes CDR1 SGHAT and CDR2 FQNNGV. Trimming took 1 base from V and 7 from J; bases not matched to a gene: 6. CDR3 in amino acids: CASSLAGGVGNEQFF. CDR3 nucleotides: TGTGCCAGCAGCTTAGCCGGGGGGGTCGGAAATGAGCAGTTCTTC.

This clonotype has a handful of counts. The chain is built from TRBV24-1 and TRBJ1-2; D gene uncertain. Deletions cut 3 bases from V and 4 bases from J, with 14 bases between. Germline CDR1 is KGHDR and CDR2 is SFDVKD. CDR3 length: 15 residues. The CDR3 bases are TGTGCCACCAGTGATGCTGGAACTTCGGGCTATGGCTACACCTTC. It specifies CATSDAGTSGYGYTF.

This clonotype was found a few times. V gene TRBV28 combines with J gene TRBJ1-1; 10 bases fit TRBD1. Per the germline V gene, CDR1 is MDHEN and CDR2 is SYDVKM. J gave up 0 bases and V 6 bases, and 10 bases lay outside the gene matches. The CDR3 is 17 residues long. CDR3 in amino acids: CASSPIPGQGMNTEAFF. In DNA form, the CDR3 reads TGTGCCAGCAGCCCCATCCCGGGACAGGGGATGAACACTGAAGCTTTCTTT.

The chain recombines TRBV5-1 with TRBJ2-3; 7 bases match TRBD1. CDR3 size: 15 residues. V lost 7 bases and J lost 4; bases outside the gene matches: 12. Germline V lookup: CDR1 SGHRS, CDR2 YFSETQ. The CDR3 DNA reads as TGCGCCAGCGCGACAGGGCTAGCTCCGCCAGATACGCAGTATTTT. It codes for CASATGLAPPDTQYF.

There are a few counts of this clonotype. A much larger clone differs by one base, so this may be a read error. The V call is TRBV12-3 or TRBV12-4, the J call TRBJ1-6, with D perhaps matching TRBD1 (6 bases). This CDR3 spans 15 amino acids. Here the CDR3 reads CASSSGVSGISPLLF. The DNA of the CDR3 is TGTGCCAGCAGTTCAGGGGTTTCTGGGATTTCACCCCTCCTCTTT.

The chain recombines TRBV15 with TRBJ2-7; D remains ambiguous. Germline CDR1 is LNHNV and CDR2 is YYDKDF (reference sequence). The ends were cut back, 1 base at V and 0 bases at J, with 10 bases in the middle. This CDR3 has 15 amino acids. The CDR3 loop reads CATSRAHGLSYEQYF. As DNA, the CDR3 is TGTGCCACCAGCAGAGCTCACGGGCTCTCCTACGAGCAGTACTTC.